This TCR beta chain was identified during a study of T cell changes during pregnancy in multiple sclerosis. Profiled with immunoSEQ multiplex PCR; TCRdb holds only in-frame clones, not every one. The data contain about 47,000 clones, approximately 90% of them seen just once; the ten biggest clones take up 7% to 10%. Material: CD8+ T cells from peripheral blood mononuclear cells, obtained in the second trimester of pregnancy. The receptor comes from a female donor with multiple sclerosis, enrolled in a pregnancy study.

The DNA for the CDR3 is TGTGCCAGCAGCGTAGGCATAGGAGCAGAAGACTATGGCTACACCTTC. Protein: CASSVGIGAEDYGYTF. This rearrangement joins TRBV9 to TRBJ1-2, with no clear D. The CDR3 has 16 residues. Trimming took off 0 bases at V and 3 bases at J, with 15 bases between the two ends. Germline CDR1 and CDR2: SGDLS and YYNGEE.